This T cell receptor beta chain was recorded in a study of T cells in Graves' hyperthyroidism and ophthalmopathy. What was amplified from RNA transcripts were TCR beta CDR3 regions. An initial round of RT-PCR targeting the TCR CDR3 relied on the HTBI primer set. TCRdb itself ran the multiplex PCR reads through MiXCR, one entry per CDR3 protein. The sample includes 660,000 or so distinct CDR3 sequences, less than 25% of them seen just once. This clonotype has just a few counts. The antigen remains undetermined. This CDR3 is 12 amino acids long. The germline V gene has CDR1 ENHRY and CDR2 SYGVKD. The V and J ends lost 8 bases and 3 bases respectively, with 7 bases between them. The study's findings and limits: Blood held most thyroid clonotypes expanded above 0.001 frequency.

The clonotype comes from a young man with Graves' ophthalmopathy. This chain connects TRBV10-3 to TRBJ1-4, with D perhaps matching TRBD1 (5 bases). The sequenced sample consisted of blood. The CDR3 is CAISGSNEKLFF. The CDR3 DNA reads TGTGCCATCTCAGGGTCTAATGAAAAACTGTTTTTT.